This T cell receptor (beta chain) appears in the sequencing data of a study of blood T cell repertoires in COVID-19. Trimming took 5 bases from V and 3 from J; bases not matched to a gene: 10. Germline V lookup: CDR1 MDHEN, CDR2 SYDVKM. The CDR3 totals 16 residues. This table comes from immunoSEQ multiplex PCR, and its TCRdb copy is limited to in-frame clones, with some not included. The sample carries 70,000 to 95,000 clones, just over 90% recorded once. J is TRBJ1-2 and V is TRBV28, with 9 positions matching TRBD1. This TCR came from a woman aged 45-60 years in a cohort sampled during active COVID-19. The sample consisted of peripheral blood. The CDR3 loop reads CASSPSPGQGDYGYTF. DNA for the CDR3: TGTGCCAGCAGTCCCTCTCCGGGACAGGGTGACTATGGCTACACCTTC.